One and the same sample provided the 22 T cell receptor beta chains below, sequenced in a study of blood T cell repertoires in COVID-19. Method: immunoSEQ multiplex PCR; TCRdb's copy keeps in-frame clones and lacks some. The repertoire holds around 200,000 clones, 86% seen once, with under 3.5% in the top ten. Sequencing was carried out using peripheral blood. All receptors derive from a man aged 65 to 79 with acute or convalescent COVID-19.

CDR3 in DNA: TGTGCCAGCAGCTTACAGGGTGGGAAATCACCCCTCCACTTT. It encodes CASSLQGGKSPLHF. The chain joins TRBV3-1 (or the pseudogene TRBV3-2) to TRBJ1-6; possible D gene TRBD1, 6 bases. This CDR3 has 14 residues. The V gene's germline CDR1 is LGHDT and CDR2 YNNKEL (reference sequence). The V end was cut by 5 bases, the J end by 10 bases, with 15 bases between.

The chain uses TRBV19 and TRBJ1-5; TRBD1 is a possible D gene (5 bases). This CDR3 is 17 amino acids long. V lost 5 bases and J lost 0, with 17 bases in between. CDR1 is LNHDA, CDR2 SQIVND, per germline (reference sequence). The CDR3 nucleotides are TGTGCCAGTAGTCGGACCGTGGCAGGGTATAGCAATCAGCCCCAGCATTTT. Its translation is CASSRTVAGYSNQPQHF.

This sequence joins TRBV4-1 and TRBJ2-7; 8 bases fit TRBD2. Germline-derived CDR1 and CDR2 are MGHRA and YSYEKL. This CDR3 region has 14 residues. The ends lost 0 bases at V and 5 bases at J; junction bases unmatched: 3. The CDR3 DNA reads TGCGCCAGCAGCCAAGATCCTAGCGGGCACGAGCAGTACTTC. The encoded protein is CASSQDPSGHEQYF.

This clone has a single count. The DNA for the CDR3 is TGTGCCTGGAGGCAACAGGGGAGAAACACCATATATTTT. Residues: CAWRQQGRNTIYF. The chain has TRBV30 and TRBJ1-3; TRBD1 aligns across 7 bases. The V gene's germline CDR1 is GTSNPN and CDR2 SVGIG (reference sequence). The CDR3 sequence is 13 residues long. With 3 bases clipped from V and 5 bases from J, the junction kept 4 bases outside the gene matches.

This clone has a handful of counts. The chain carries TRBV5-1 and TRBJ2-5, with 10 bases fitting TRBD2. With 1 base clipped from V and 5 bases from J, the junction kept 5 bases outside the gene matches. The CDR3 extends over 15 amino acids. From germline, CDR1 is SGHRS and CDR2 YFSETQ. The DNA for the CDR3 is TGCGCCAGCAGCTTGAGTCTAGCGGGAGTGGAGACCCAGTACTTC. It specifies CASSLSLAGVETQYF.

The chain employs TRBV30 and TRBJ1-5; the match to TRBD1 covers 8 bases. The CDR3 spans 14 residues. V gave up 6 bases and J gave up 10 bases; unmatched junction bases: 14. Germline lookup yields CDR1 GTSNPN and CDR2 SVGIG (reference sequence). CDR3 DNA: TGTGCCTGCACAACAGGGGGACTGGGTGGACCCCAGCATTTT. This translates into CACTTGGLGGPQHF.

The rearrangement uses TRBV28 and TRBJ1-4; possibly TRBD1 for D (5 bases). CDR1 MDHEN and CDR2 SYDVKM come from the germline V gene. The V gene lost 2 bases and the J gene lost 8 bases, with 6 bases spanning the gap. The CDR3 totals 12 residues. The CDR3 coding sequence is TGTGCCAGCAGTTTAAGACAGGAAAAACTGTTTTTT. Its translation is CASSLRQEKLFF.

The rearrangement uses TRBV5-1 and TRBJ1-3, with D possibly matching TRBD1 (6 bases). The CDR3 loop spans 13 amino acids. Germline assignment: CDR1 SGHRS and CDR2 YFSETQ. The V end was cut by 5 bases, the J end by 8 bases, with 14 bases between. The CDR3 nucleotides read TGCGCCAGCAGTGCTCAGGGGAGTGACACCATATATTTT. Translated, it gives CASSAQGSDTIYF.

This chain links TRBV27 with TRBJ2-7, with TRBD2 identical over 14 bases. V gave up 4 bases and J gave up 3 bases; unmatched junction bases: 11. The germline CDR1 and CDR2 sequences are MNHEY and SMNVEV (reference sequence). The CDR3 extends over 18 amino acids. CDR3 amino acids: CASSSTGTSGRWDYEQYF. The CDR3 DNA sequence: TGTGCCAGCAGTTCGACCGGGACTAGCGGGAGATGGGACTACGAGCAGTACTTC.

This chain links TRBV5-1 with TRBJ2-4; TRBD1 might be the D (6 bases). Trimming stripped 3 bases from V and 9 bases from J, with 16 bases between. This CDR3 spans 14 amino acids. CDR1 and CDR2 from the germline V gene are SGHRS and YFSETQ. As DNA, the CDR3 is TGCGCCAGCAGCTCAGACACTAGACAGGCCATTCAGTACTTC. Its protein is CASSSDTRQAIQYF.

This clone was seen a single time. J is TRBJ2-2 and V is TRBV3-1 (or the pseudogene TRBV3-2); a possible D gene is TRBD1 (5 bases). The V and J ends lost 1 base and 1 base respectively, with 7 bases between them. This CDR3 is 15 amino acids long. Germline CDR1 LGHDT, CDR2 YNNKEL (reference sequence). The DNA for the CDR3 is TGTGCCAGCAGCCAAGTGCAGGGGAACACCGGGGAGCTGTTTTTT. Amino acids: CASSQVQGNTGELFF.

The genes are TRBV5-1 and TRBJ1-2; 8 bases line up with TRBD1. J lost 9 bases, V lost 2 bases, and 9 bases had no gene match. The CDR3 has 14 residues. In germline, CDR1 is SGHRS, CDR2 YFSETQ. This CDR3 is CASSFGTGQQRYTF. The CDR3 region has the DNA TGCGCCAGCAGCTTCGGGACAGGACAGCAACGCTACACCTTC.

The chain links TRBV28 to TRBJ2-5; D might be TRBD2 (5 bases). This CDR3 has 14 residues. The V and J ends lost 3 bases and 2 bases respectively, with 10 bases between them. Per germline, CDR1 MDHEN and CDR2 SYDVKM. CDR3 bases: TGTGCCAGCAGTTTCGGAGGAGATCAAGAGACCCAGTACTTC. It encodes CASSFGGDQETQYF.

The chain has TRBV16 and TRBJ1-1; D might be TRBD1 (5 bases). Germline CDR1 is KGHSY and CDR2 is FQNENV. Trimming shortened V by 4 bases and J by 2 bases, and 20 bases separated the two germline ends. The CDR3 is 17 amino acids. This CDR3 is CASSPRNLQDVNTEAFF. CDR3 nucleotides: TGTGCCAGCAGCCCCCGCAATTTACAGGATGTTAACACTGAAGCTTTCTTT.

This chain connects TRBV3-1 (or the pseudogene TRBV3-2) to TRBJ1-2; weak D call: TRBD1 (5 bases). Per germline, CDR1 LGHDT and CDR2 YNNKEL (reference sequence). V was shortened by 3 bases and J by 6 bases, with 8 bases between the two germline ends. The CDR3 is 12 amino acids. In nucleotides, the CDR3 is TGTGCCAGCAGCCACCCGGGGGATGGCTACACCTTC. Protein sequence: CASSHPGDGYTF.

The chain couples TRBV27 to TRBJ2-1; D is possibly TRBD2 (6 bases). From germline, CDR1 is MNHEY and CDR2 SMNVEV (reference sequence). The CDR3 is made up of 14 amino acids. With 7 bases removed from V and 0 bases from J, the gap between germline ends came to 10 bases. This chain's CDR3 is CASNADYSYNEQFF. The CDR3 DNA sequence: TGTGCCAGCAATGCGGACTACTCCTACAATGAGCAGTTCTTC.

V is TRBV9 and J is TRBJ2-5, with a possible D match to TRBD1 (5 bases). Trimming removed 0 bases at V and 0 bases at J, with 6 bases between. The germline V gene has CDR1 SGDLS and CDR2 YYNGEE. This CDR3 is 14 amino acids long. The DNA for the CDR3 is TGTGCCAGCAGCGTAGAGGGGTACCAAGAGACCCAGTACTTC. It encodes CASSVEGYQETQYF.

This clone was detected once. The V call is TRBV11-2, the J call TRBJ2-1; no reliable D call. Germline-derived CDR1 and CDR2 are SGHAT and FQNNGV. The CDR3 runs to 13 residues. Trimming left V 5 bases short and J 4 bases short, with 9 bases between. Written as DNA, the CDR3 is TGTGCCAGCAGCGGCCCAGTTTACAATGAGCAGTTCTTC. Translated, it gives CASSGPVYNEQFF. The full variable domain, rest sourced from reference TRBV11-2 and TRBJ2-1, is EAGVAQSPRYKIIEKRQSVAFWCNPISGHATLYWYQQILGQGPKLLIQFQNNGVVDDSQLPKDRFSAERLKGVDSTLKIQPAKLEDSAVYLCASSGPVYNEQFFGPGTRLTVL.

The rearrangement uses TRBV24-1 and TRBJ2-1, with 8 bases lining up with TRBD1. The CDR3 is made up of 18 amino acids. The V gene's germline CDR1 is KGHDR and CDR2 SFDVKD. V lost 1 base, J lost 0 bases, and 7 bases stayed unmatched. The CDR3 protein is CATSDFVTGENSYNEQFF. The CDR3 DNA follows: TGTGCCACCAGTGATTTTGTGACAGGGGAAAACTCCTACAATGAGCAGTTCTTC.

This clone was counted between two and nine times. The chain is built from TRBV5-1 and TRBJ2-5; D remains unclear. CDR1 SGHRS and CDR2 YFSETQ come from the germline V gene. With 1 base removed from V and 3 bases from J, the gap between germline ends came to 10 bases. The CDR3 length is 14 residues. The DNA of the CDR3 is TGCGCCAGCAGCTTGCAGTTCCATGAAGAGACCCAGTACTTC. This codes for CASSLQFHEETQYF.

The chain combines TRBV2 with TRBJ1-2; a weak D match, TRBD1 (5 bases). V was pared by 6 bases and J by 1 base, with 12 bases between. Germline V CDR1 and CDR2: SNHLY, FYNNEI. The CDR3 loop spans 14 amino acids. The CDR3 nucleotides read TGTGCCAGCAGAGCCATAGGGGTTAACTATGGCTACACCTTC. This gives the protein CASRAIGVNYGYTF.

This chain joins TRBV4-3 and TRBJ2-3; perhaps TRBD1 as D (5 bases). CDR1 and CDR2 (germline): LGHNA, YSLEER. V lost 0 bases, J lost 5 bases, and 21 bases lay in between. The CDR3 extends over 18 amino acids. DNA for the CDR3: TGCGCCAGCAGCCAAGATGTTAGACGCCAGGGCCTCGGAGATACGCAGTATTTT. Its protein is CASSQDVRRQGLGDTQYF.